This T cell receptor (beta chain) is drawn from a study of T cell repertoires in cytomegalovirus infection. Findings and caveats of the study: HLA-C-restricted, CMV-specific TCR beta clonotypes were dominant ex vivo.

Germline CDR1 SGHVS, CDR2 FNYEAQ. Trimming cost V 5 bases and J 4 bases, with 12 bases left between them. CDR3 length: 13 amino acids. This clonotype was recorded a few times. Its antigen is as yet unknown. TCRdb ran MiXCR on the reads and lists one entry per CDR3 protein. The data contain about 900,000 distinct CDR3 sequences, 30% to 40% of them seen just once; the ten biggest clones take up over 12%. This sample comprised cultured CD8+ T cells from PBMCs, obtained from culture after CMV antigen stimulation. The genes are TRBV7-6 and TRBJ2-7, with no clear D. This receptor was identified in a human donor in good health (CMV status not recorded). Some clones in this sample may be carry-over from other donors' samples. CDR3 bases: TGTGCCAGCAGCATCGCCGGTCAGTACGAGCAGTACTTC. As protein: CASSIAGQYEQYF. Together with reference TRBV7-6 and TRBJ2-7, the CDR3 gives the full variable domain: GAGVSQSPRYKVTKRGQDVALRCDPISGHVSLYWYRQALGQGPEFLTYFNYEAQQDKSGLPNDRFSAERPEGSISTLTIQRTEQRDSAMYRCASSIAGQYEQYFGPGTRLTVT.